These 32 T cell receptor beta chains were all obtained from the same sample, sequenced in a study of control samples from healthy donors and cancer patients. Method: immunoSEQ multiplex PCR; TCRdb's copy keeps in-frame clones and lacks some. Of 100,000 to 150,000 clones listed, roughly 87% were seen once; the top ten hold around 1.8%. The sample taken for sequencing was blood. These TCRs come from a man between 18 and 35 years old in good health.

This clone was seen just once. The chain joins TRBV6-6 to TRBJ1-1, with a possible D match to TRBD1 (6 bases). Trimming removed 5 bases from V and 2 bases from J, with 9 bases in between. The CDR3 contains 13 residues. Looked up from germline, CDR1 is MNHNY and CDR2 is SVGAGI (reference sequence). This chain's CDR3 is CASSAQGNTEAFF. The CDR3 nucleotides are TGTGCCAGCAGTGCACAGGGAAACACTGAAGCTTTCTTT.

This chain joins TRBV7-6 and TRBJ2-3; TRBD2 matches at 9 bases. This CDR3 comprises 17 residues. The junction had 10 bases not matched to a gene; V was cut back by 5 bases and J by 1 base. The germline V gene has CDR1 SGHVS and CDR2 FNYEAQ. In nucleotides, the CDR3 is TGTGCCAGCAGCGAGCCGGGACTAGCACCGGGCACAGATACGCAGTATTTT. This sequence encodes CASSEPGLAPGTDTQYF.

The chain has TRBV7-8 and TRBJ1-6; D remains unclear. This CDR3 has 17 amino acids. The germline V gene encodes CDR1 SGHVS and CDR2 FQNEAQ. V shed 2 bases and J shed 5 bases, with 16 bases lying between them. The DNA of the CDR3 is TGTGCCAGCAGCTTAACCTCGGTCGCGGGTAATAATTCACCCCTCCACTTT. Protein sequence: CASSLTSVAGNNSPLHF.

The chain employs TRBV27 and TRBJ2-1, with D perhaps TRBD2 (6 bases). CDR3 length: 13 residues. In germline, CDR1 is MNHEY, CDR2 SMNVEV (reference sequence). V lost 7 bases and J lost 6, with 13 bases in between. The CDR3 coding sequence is TGTGCCAGCATGTCAGGGAGGCGCAATGAGCAGTTCTTC. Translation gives CASMSGRRNEQFF.

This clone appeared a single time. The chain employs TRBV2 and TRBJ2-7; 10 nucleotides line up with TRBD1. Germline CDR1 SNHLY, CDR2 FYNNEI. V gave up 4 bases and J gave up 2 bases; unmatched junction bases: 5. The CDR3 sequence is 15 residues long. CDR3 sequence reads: CASSVTGGPAYEQYF. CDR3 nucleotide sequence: TGTGCCAGCAGTGTGACAGGGGGCCCAGCCTACGAGCAGTACTTC.

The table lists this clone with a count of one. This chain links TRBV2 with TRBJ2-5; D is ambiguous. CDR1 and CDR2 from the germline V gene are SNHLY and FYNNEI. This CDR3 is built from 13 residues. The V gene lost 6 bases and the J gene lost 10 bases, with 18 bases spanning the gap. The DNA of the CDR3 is TGTGCCAGCAGCGACCCGGGCCCAATGGGCCAGTACTTC. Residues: CASSDPGPMGQYF.

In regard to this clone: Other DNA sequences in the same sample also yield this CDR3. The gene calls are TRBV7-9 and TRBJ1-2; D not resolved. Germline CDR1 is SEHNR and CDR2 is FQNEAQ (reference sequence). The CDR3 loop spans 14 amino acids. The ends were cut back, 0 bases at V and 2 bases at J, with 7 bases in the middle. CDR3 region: CASSLASTNYGYTF. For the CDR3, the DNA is TGTGCCAGCAGCTTAGCCTCCACGAACTATGGCTACACCTTC.

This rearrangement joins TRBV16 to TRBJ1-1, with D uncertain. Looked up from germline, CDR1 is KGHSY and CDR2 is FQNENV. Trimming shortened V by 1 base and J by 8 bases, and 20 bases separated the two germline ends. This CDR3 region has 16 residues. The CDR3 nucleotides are TGTGCCAGCAGCCAATTCGGGATGGCGAAGAGTCCCGAAGCTTTCTTT. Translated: CASSQFGMAKSPEAFF.

The CDR3 protein is CASRFSGAVNYNEQFF. DNA for the CDR3: TGCGCCAGCAGGTTTAGCGGGGCGGTAAACTACAATGAGCAGTTCTTC. V usage is TRBV5-1 and J usage is TRBJ2-1; 8 bases agree with TRBD2. Germline V gene lookup returns CDR1 SGHRS and CDR2 YFSETQ. The CDR3 runs to 16 residues. V lost 5 bases to trimming and J lost 3 bases; unmatched junction nucleotides: 10.

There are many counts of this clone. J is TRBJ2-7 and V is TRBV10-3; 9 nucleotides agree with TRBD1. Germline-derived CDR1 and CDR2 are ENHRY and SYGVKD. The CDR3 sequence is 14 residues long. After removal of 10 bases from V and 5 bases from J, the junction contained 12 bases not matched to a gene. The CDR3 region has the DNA TGTGCCACCAAGAGACAGGGGGGAGTCGACGAGCAGTACTTC. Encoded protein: CATKRQGGVDEQYF.

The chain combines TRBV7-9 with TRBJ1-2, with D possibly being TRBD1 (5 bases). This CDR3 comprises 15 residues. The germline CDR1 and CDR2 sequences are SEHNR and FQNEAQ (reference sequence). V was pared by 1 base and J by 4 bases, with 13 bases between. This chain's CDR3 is CASSLEGDLGYGYTF. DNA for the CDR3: TGTGCCAGCAGCTTAGAAGGGGATTTGGGCTATGGCTACACCTTC.

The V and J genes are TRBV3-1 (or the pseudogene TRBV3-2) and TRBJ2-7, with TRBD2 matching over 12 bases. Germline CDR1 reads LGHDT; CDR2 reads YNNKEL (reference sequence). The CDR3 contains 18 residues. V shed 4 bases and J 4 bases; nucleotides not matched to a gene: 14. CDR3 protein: CASSRWTSGNLPKYEQYF. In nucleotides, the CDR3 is TGTGCCAGCAGCCGATGGACTAGCGGGAACCTACCTAAGTACGAGCAGTACTTC.

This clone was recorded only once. The DNA for the CDR3 is TGTGCCAGCAGTCCCAGGCCTTGCGCCTGTGAAGCTTTCTTT. Protein sequence: CASSPRPCACEAFF. V gene TRBV27 combines with J gene TRBJ1-1; unclear D gene. The CDR3 contains 14 residues. V was cut by 5 bases and J by 7 bases, with 17 bases left in between. Germline CDR1 reads MNHEY; CDR2 reads SMNVEV (reference sequence).

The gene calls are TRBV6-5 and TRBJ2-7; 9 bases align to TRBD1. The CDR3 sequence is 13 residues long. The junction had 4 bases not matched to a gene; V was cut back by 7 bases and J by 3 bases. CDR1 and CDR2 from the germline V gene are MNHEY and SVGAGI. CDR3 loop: CASNRGQGYEQYF. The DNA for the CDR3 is TGTGCCAGCAATCGGGGACAGGGCTACGAGCAGTACTTC.

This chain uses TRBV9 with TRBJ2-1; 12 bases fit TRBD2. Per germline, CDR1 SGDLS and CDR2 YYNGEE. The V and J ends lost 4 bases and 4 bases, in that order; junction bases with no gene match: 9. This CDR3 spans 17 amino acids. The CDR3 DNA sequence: TGTGCCAGCAGCCCTGGGACTAGCGGGCTCAGATACAATGAGCAGTTCTTC. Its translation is CASSPGTSGLRYNEQFF.

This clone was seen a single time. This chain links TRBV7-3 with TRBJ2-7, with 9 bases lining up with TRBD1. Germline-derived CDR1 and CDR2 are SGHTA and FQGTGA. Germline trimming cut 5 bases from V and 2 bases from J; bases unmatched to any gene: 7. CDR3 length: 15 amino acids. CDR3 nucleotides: TGTGCCAGCAGCATCGGACAGGGGATTACCTACGAGCAGTACTTC. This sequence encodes CASSIGQGITYEQYF.

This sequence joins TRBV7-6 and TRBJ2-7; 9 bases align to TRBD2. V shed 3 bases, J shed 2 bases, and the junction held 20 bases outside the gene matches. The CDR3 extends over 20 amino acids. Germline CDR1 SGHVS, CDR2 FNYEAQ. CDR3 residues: CASSFLPPTSGGTGAYEQYF. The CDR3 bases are TGTGCCAGCAGCTTTCTGCCACCGACTAGCGGAGGAACCGGAGCCTACGAGCAGTACTTC.

The DNA of the CDR3 is TGTGCCAGCAGCCCAAACCCAGGGAAGGACGAGCAGTACTTC. It specifies CASSPNPGKDEQYF. The rearrangement links TRBV7-2 to TRBJ2-7; D is perhaps TRBD1 (5 bases). V lost 5 bases and J 5 bases, leaving 16 bases between the germline ends. CDR3 length: 14 residues. The V gene's germline CDR1 is SGHTA and CDR2 FQGNSA. Supplemented by reference TRBV7-2 and TRBJ2-7, the full variable domain reads GAGVSQSPSNKVTEKGKDVELRCDPISGHTALYWYRQSLGQGLEFLIYFQGNSAPDKSGLPSDRFSAERTGGSVSTLTIQRTQQEDSAVYLCASSPNPGKDEQYFGPGTRLTVT.

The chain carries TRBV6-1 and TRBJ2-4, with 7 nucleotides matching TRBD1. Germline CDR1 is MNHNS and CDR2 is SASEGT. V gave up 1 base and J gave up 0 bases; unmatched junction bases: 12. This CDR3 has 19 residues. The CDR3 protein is CASSEDILTGTLAKNIQYF. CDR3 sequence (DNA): TGTGCCAGCAGTGAAGATATTCTGACAGGGACCCTAGCCAAAAACATTCAGTACTTC.

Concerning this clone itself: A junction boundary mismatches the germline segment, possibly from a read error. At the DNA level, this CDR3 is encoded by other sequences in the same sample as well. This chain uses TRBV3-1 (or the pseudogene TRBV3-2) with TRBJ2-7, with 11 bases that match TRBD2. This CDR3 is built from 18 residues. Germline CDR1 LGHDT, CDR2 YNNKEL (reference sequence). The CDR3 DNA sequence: TGTGCCAGCAGTCAAGAGTATTGGCTAGCGGGAGGTCTGTACGAGCAGTACTTC. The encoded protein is CASSQEYWLAGGLYEQYF.

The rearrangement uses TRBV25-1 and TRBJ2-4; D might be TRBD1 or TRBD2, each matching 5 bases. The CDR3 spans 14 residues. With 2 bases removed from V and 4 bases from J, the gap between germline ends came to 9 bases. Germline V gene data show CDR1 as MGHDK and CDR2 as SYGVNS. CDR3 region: CASSEGTTKNIQYF. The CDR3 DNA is TGTGCCAGCAGTGAAGGGACGACAAAAAACATTCAGTACTTC. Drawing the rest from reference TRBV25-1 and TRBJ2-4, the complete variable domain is EADIYQTPRYLVIGTGKKITLECSQTMGHDKMYWYQQDPGMELHLIHYSYGVNSTEKGDLSSESTVSRIRTEHFPLTLESARPSHTSQYLCASSEGTTKNIQYFGAGTRLSVL.

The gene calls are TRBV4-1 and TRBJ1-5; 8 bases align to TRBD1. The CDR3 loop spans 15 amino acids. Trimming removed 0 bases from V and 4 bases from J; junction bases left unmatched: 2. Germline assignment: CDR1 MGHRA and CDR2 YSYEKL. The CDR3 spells CASSQDRGLNQPQHF. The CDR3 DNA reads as TGCGCCAGCAGCCAAGACAGGGGGCTGAATCAGCCCCAGCATTTT.

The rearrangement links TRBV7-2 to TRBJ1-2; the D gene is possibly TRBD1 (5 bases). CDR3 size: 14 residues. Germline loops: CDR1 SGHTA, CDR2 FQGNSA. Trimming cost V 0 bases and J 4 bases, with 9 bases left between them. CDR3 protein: CASSLAAGTYGYTF. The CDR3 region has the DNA TGTGCCAGCAGCTTAGCGGCAGGGACCTATGGCTACACCTTC.

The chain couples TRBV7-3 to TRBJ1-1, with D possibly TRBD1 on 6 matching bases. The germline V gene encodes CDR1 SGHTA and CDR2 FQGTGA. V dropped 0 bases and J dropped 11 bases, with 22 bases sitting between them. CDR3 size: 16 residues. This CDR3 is CASSLTYDIGGEGAFF. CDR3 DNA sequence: TGTGCCAGCAGCTTAACGTATGATATAGGGGGAGAAGGGGCTTTCTTT.

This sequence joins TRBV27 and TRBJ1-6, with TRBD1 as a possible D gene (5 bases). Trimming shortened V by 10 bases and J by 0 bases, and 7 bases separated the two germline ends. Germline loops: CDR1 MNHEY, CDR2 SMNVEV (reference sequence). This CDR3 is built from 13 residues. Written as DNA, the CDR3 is TGTGCCATCAGGGCCTCCTATAATTCACCCCTCCACTTT. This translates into CAIRASYNSPLHF.

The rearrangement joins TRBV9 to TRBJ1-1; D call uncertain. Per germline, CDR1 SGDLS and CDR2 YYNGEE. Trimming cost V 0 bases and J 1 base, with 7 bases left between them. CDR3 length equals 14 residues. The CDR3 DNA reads TGTGCCAGCAGCGTAGGGTGGGGGAACACTGAAGCTTTCTTT. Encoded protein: CASSVGWGNTEAFF.

The CDR3 here is CAWKTVSGFNEQFF. In DNA form, the CDR3 reads TGTGCCTGGAAAACAGTCTCCGGCTTTAATGAGCAGTTCTTC. The genes are TRBV30 and TRBJ2-1; D uncertain. Between the trimmed V and J ends, which lost 4 bases and 7 bases, there was a span of 17 bases. This CDR3 is 14 amino acids long. In germline, CDR1 is GTSNPN, CDR2 SVGIG (reference sequence).

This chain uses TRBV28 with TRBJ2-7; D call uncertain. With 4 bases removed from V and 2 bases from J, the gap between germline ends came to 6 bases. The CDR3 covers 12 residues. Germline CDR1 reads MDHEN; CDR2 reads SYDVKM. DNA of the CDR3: TGTGCCAGCAGTTACCCGCCCTACGAGCAGTACTTC. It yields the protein CASSYPPYEQYF. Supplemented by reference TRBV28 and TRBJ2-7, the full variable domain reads DVKVTQSSRYLVKRTGEKVFLECVQDMDHENMFWYRQDPGLGLRLIYFSYDVKMKEKGDIPEGYSVSREKKERFSLILESASTNQTSMYLCASSYPPYEQYFGPGTRLTVT.

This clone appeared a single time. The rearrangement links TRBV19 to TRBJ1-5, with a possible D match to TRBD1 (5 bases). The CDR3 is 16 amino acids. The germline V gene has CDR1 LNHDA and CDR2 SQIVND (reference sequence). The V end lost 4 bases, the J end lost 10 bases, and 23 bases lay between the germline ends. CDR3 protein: CASSTSGGLWGEPQHF. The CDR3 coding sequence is TGTGCCAGTAGTACCTCCGGAGGACTCTGGGGGGAACCCCAGCATTTT.

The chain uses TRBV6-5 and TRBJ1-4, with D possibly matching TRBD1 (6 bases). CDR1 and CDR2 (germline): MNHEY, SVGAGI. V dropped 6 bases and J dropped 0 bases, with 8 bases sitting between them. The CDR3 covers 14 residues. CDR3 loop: CASRDRTTNEKLFF. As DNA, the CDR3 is TGTGCCAGCAGGGACAGAACAACTAATGAAAAACTGTTTTTT.

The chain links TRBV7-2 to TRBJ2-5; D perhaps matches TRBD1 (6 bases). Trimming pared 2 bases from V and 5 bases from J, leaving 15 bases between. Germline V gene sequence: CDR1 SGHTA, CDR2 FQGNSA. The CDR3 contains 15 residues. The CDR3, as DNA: TGTGCCAGCAGCTTATCCGGGACATACAAGGAGACCCAGTACTTC. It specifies CASSLSGTYKETQYF.

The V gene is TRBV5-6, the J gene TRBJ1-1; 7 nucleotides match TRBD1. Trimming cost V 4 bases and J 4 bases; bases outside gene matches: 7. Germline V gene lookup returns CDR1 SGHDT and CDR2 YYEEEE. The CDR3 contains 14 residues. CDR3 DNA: TGTGCCAGCAGCGGGACCAGGGGGGGCACTGAAGCTTTCTTT. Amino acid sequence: CASSGTRGGTEAFF.